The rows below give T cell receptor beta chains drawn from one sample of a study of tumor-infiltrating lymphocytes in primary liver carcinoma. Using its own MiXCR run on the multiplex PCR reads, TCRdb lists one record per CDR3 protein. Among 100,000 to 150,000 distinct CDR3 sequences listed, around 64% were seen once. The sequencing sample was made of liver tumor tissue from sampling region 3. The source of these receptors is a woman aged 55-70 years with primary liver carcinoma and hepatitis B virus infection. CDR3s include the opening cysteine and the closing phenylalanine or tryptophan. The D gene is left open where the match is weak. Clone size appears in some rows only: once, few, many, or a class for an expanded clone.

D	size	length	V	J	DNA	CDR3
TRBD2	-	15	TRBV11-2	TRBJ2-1	TGTGCCAGCGGGAGGGGACCTAACTCCTACAATGTGCAGTTCTTC	CASGRGPNSYNVQFF
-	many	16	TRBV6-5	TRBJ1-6	TGTGCCAGCAGTTACCGTCACCCACGCACGGGGTTAGCCCTCCACTTT	CASSYRHPRTGLALHF
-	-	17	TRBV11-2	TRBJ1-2	TGTGCCAGCAGCTTAGGCCCCGAACAGAGTATCAACTATGACTACACCTTC	CASSLGPEQSINYDYTF
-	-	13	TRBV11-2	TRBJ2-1	TGTGCCAGCAGCTTATATCTAGTGGATGAGCAGTTCTTC	CASSLYLVDEQFF
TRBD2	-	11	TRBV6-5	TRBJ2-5	TGTGCCAGCAGGCAAGCGGTAGGGGACTACTTT	CASRQAVGDYF
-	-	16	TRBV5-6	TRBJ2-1	TGTGCCAGCAGCCTGGAGATTGGTCTGCTTCGGAATGAGCAGTTCTTC	CASSLEIGLLRNEQFF
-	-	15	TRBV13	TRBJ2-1	TGCGCCGGCAGCTTCTACGGGACAAGAGGCAATGAGCAGTTCTTC	CAGSFYGTRGNEQFF
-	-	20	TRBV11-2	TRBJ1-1	TGTGCCAGCAACCCACATCAGCTCGGACACCTTCGCTTTTGGGGCTACGAAGCTTTCTTT	CASNPHQLGHLRFWGYEAFF
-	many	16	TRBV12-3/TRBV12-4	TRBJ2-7	TGTGCCAGCAGTTTAAGGTTAGCCATCTCATCCTACGAGCAGTACTTC	CASSLRLAISSYEQYF
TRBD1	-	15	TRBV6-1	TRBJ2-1	TGTGTCAGCAGCTCCCGGGACAGGGTTGCGAATGAGCAGTTCTTC	CVSSSRDRVANEQFF
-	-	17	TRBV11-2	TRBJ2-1	TGTTCCACCAGCTTTACCCCACTGAGGATCTCCTACAATGAGCAGTTCTTC	CSTSFTPLRISYNEQFF
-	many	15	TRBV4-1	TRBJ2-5	TGCGCCAGCAGCCACCCAGGGAGCGGCCAAGAGACCCAGTACTTC	CASSHPGSGQETQYF
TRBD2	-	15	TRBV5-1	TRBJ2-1	TGCTTCAGCAGCCCCGGGACTAGCGGGACCGGTGAGCAGTTCTTC	CFSSPGTSGTGEQFF
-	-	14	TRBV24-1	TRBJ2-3	TGTGCCACCAGTGACCCATCCCCGGTAGATACGCAGTATTTT	CATSDPSPVDTQYF
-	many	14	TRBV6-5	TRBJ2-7	TGTGCCAGCAGTTACTATTCCACATCCTACGAGCAGTACTTC	CASSYYSTSYEQYF
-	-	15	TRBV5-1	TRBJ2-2	TGCGCCAGCAGCTGGACAACGGCGAACGCCGGGGAGCTGTTTTTT	CASSWTTANAGELFF
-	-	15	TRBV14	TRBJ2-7	TGTGCCAGCAGCCAAGATTCCCTGGACTACTACGAGCAGCACTTC	CASSQDSLDYYEQHF
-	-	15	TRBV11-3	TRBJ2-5	TGTGCCAGCAGCTTACAGCAGGGCGTAAGCGGGACCCAGTACTTC	CASSLQQGVSGTQYF
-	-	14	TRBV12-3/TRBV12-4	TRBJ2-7	TGTGCCAGCAATTTGGGGGTGTCCTCCTACGAGCAGTACTTC	CASNLGVSSYEQYF
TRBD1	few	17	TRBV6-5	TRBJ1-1	TGTGCCAGCGGTTATATCGCCTCGGGACAGGGCCACACTGAAGCTTTCTTT	CASGYIASGQGHTEAFF
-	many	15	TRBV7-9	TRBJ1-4	TGTGCCAGCAGCGTTACAGGGCGCACGGGTGAAAAACTGTTTTTT	CASSVTGRTGEKLFF
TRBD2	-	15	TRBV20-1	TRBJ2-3	TGCAGTGCTCCACCTAGCGGGAGGGGGACAGATACGCAGTATTTT	CSAPPSGRGTDTQYF
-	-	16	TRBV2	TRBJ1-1	TGTGCCAGCAGTGTGGAGGGGTTTGGTGGGAACACTGAAGCTTTCTTT	CASSVEGFGGNTEAFF
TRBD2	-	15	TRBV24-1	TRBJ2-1	TGTGCCACCAGTGGGGGCGGGAGCTCCTACAATGAGCAGTTCTTC	CATSGGGSSYNEQFF
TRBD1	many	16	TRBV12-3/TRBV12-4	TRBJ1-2	TGTGCCAGCAGTTTAGTGATGGGACAGGCCCCAACGGGCTACACCTTC	CASSLVMGQAPTGYTF
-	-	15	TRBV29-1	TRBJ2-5	TGCAGCGTTGAAGGTCTAGGAAATGGTCAAGAGACCCAATACTTC	CSVEGLGNGQETQYF
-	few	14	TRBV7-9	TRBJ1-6	TGTGCCAGCAGCTTTGGGGGAGAAGGGTCACCCCTCCACTTT	CASSFGGEGSPLHF
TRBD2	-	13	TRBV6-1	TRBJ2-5	TGCGCCAGCACTGGGGGACTAGCGGAGACCCAGTACTTC	CASTGGLAETQYF
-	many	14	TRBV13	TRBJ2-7	TGTGCCAGCATGAAGAAAACGGAAGTAAACGAGCAGTACTTC	CASMKKTEVNEQYF
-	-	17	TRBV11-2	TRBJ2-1	TGTACCAGCAGTTTACCCTTCCGACAGACGAGTCCGCATGAGCAGTTCTTC	CTSSLPFRQTSPHEQFF
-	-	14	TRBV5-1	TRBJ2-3	TGCGCCAGCAGGTTGACTACCCTCACAGATACGCAGTATTTT	CASRLTTLTDTQYF
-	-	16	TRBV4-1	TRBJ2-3	TGCGTCAGCAGCCAGAGTGGGGATTTCAAAACGGATACGCAGTATTTT	CVSSQSGDFKTDTQYF
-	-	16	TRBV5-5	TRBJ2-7	TGTGCCGGCAGCTTAGGTCCAGACAGTCGAACTTACGAGCAGTACTTC	CAGSLGPDSRTYEQYF